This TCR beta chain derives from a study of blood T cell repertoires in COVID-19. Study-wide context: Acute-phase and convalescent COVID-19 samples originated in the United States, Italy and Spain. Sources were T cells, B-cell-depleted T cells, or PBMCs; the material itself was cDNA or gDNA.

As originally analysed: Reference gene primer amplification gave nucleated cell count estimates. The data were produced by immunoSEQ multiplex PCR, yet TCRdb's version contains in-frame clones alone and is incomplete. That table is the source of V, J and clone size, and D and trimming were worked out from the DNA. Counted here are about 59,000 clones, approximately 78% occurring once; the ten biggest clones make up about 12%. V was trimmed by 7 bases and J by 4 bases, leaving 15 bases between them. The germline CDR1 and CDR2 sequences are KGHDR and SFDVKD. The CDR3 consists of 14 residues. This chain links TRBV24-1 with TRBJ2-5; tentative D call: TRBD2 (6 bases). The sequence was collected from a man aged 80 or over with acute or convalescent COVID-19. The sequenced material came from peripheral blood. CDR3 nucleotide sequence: TGTGCCACCAGGGACGGTGGGGGAGGAGAGACCCAGTACTTC. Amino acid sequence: CATRDGGGGETQYF.